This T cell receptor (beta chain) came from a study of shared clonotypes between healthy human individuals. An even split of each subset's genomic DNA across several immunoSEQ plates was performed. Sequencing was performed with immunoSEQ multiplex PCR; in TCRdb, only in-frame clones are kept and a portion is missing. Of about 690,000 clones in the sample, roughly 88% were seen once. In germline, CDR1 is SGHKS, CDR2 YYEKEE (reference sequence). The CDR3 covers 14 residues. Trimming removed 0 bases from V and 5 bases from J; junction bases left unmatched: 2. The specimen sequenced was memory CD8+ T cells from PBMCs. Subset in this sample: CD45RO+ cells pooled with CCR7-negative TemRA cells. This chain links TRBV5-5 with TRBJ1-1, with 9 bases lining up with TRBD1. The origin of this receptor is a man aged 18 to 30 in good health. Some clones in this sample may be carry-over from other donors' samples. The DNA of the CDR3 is TGTGCCAGCAGCTTGGTCGGGACAGGGACTGAAGCTTTCTTT. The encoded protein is CASSLVGTGTEAFF. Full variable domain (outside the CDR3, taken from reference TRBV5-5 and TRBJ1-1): DAGVTQSPTHLIKTRGQQVTLRCSPISGHKSVSWYQQVLGQGPQFIFQYYEKEERGRGNFPDRFSARQFPNYSSELNVNALLLGDSALYLCASSLVGTGTEAFFGQGTRLTVV.